The rows below give T cell receptor beta chains drawn from one sample of a study of OX40 agonist ivuxolimab in advanced cancers. Produced via immunoSEQ multiplex PCR; TCRdb's table is partial and in-frame only. The data contain approximately 6,200 clones, over 70% of them singletons. The sequencing used CD4+ or CD8+ T cells sorted from blood, collected in a trial of the OX40 agonist ivuxolimab. Receptor source: an adult with an advanced solid tumor such as melanoma, head and neck, liver or kidney cancer. CDR3s include the opening cysteine and the closing phenylalanine or tryptophan. D genes are given only for firm matches. Clone size is shown for a subset of rows, as once, few, many or a class of expanded clone.

V gene: TRBV7-9
J gene: TRBJ1-2
clone size: medium-sized
D gene: TRBD1
CDR3 protein: CASRMTGRRDYGYTF
CDR3 DNA: TGTGCCAGCAGAATGACAGGGCGGAGGGACTATGGCTACACCTTC

V gene: TRBV14
J gene: TRBJ2-7
clone size: NA
D gene: TRBD1
CDR3 protein: CASSLSPQGEISEQYF
CDR3 DNA: TGTGCCAGCAGCCTATCCCCTCAGGGGGAAATCAGCGAGCAGTACTTC

V gene: TRBV9
J gene: TRBJ1-1
clone size: NA
D gene: TRBD1
CDR3 protein: CASSVGDRVPTAEAFF
CDR3 DNA: TGTGCCAGCAGCGTAGGGGACAGAGTACCCACTGCTGAAGCTTTCTTT

V gene: TRBV9
J gene: TRBJ1-2
clone size: few
D gene: TRBD1
CDR3 protein: CASSADRGDGYTF
CDR3 DNA: TGTGCCAGCAGCGCCGACAGGGGAGATGGCTACACCTTC

V gene: TRBV7-8
J gene: TRBJ2-6
clone size: NA
D gene: NA
CDR3 protein: CASSCFNYPQSRANVLTF
CDR3 DNA: TGTGCCAGCAGCTGCTTTAATTACCCACAAAGTCGGGCCAACGTCCTGACTTTC

V gene: TRBV27
J gene: TRBJ1-1
clone size: NA
D gene: NA
CDR3 protein: CASSLGGGNTEAFF
CDR3 DNA: TGTGCCAGCAGTTTAGGTGGGGGGAACACTGAAGCTTTCTTT

V gene: TRBV29-1
J gene: TRBJ1-1
clone size: few
D gene: NA
CDR3 protein: CSAEGQVNTEAFF
CDR3 DNA: TGCAGCGCGGAGGGACAAGTGAACACTGAAGCTTTCTTT

V gene: TRBV4-1
J gene: TRBJ1-2
clone size: NA
D gene: TRBD1
CDR3 protein: CASSQEDRVVGYTF
CDR3 DNA: TGCGCCAGCAGCCAAGAGGACAGGGTTGTTGGCTACACCTTC

V gene: TRBV7-9
J gene: TRBJ2-5
clone size: NA
D gene: NA
CDR3 protein: CASSGSPEETQYF
CDR3 DNA: TGTGCCAGCAGCGGGTCCCCAGAAGAGACCCAGTACTTC

V gene: TRBV4-1
J gene: TRBJ2-7
clone size: NA
D gene: NA
CDR3 protein: CASSPQGGYYEQYF
CDR3 DNA: TGCGCCAGCAGCCCGCAGGGGGGCTACTACGAGCAGTACTTC

V gene: TRBV9
J gene: TRBJ1-1
clone size: NA
D gene: NA
CDR3 protein: CARGNGTDLNTEAFF
CDR3 DNA: TGTGCCAGGGGGAACGGGACGGACCTAAACACTGAAGCTTTCTTT

V gene: TRBV7-6
J gene: TRBJ2-5
clone size: NA
D gene: TRBD1
CDR3 protein: CASSAGQGRVQETQYF
CDR3 DNA: TGTGCCAGCAGCGCGGGACAGGGAAGGGTCCAAGAGACCCAGTACTTC

V gene: TRBV7-3
J gene: TRBJ2-2
clone size: NA
D gene: TRBD1
CDR3 protein: CASRHSEQGQRSTGELFF
CDR3 DNA: TGTGCCAGCAGACATTCCGAACAGGGGCAGCGAAGCACCGGGGAGCTGTTTTTT

V gene: TRBV18
J gene: TRBJ1-2
clone size: NA
D gene: NA
CDR3 protein: CASSLMEAWGGYTF
CDR3 DNA: TGTGCCAGCTCACTCATGGAAGCGTGGGGTGGCTACACCTTC

V gene: TRBV6-5
J gene: TRBJ1-2
clone size: NA
D gene: NA
CDR3 protein: CASSVDSNYGYTF
CDR3 DNA: TGTGCCAGCAGTGTAGACAGCAACTATGGCTACACCTTC

V gene: TRBV7-8
J gene: TRBJ1-1
clone size: few
D gene: NA
CDR3 protein: CASSLGWPAGAFF
CDR3 DNA: TGTGCCAGCAGCTTAGGTTGGCCAGCCGGAGCTTTCTTT

V gene: TRBV5-6
J gene: TRBJ1-2
clone size: NA
D gene: NA
CDR3 protein: CASSLNRKYGYTF
CDR3 DNA: TGTGCCAGCAGCTTGAACAGAAAATATGGCTACACCTTC

V gene: TRBV6-1
J gene: TRBJ2-7
clone size: NA
D gene: NA
CDR3 protein: CASSEATVRYF
CDR3 DNA: TGTGCCAGCAGTGAAGCGACCGTTCGGTACTTC

V gene: TRBV6-5
J gene: TRBJ2-5
clone size: NA
D gene: NA
CDR3 protein: CASSPGETQYF
CDR3 DNA: TGTGCCAGCAGCCCGGGGGAGACCCAGTACTTC

V gene: TRBV6-4
J gene: TRBJ1-2
clone size: NA
D gene: NA
CDR3 protein: CASSDSNVGTRAF
CDR3 DNA: TGTGCCAGCAGTGACTCGAATGTTGGGACCAGGGCCTTC

V gene: TRBV7-8
J gene: TRBJ2-7
clone size: few
D gene: NA
CDR3 protein: CASSLVVGGAYEQYF
CDR3 DNA: TGTGCCAGCAGCTTAGTAGTGGGGGGAGCCTACGAGCAGTACTTC

V gene: TRBV18
J gene: TRBJ2-4
clone size: few
D gene: NA
CDR3 protein: CASSPTGAKNIQYF
CDR3 DNA: TGTGCCAGCTCACCAACAGGAGCCAAAAACATTCAGTACTTC

V gene: TRBV30
J gene: TRBJ1-3
clone size: NA
D gene: NA
CDR3 protein: CAWSVLGANTIYF
CDR3 DNA: TGTGCCTGGAGTGTACTGGGGGCGAACACCATATATTTT

V gene: TRBV29-1
J gene: TRBJ2-7
clone size: once
D gene: NA
CDR3 protein: CSVEETSSYEQYF
CDR3 DNA: TGCAGCGTCGAAGAGACTTCTTCCTACGAGCAGTACTTC

V gene: TRBV6-1
J gene: TRBJ2-7
clone size: large
D gene: TRBD1
CDR3 protein: CASSGRQGKSTTYEQYF
CDR3 DNA: TGTGCCAGCAGTGGAAGACAGGGGAAATCCACTACCTACGAGCAGTACTTC

V gene: TRBV6-5
J gene: TRBJ2-1
clone size: NA
D gene: NA
CDR3 protein: CASSYSRATGNEQFF
CDR3 DNA: TGTGCCAGCAGTTACTCTCGGGCCACGGGCAATGAGCAGTTCTTC

V gene: TRBV7-3
J gene: TRBJ2-3
clone size: NA
D gene: NA
CDR3 protein: CASSQAQGTDTQYF
CDR3 DNA: TGTGCCAGCAGCCAGGCACAGGGCACAGATACGCAGTATTTT

V gene: TRBV6-1
J gene: TRBJ1-2
clone size: NA
D gene: NA
CDR3 protein: CASSEAWRENGYTF
CDR3 DNA: TGTGCCAGCAGTGAAGCATGGAGGGAAAATGGCTACACCTTC

V gene: TRBV4-1
J gene: TRBJ1-2
clone size: NA
D gene: NA
CDR3 protein: CASSQDAIGGNYGYTF
CDR3 DNA: TGCGCCAGCAGCCAAGATGCGATAGGGGGGAACTATGGCTACACCTTC

V gene: TRBV9
J gene: TRBJ2-3
clone size: NA
D gene: NA
CDR3 protein: CASSARITGKGRTDTQYF
CDR3 DNA: TGTGCCAGCAGCGCCAGAATAACAGGGAAAGGTCGAACAGATACGCAGTATTTT

V gene: TRBV27
J gene: TRBJ2-3
clone size: NA
D gene: TRBD1
CDR3 protein: CASSSDREVDTQYF
CDR3 DNA: TGTGCCAGCAGTTCCGACAGGGAAGTAGATACGCAGTATTTT

V gene: TRBV6-5
J gene: TRBJ2-1
clone size: NA
D gene: NA
CDR3 protein: CASSYSSSYNEQFF
CDR3 DNA: TGTGCCAGCAGTTACTCTAGCTCCTACAATGAGCAGTTCTTC

V gene: TRBV5-4
J gene: TRBJ2-7
clone size: NA
D gene: TRBD2
CDR3 protein: CASSYLAGYEQYF
CDR3 DNA: TGTGCCAGCAGCTATCTAGCGGGATACGAGCAGTACTTC